Below, 9 T cell receptor beta chains from the same sample are listed, as sequenced in a study of patients and donors after allogeneic stem cell transplantation. TCRdb re-called the RT-PCR reads with MiXCR, one entry per CDR3 protein. This sample has 200,000 to 250,000 distinct CDR3 sequences; 12% to 15% occur once, and the top ten carry around a tenth. The source material was blood, either unsorted or a sorted T cell fraction (not recorded which). These receptors all come from a human donor who was either an allogeneic HSCT recipient or a stem cell or donor lymphocyte infusion donor (not recorded which). It is not recorded whose cells these are; they may come from a transplant donor.

The V call is TRBV2, the J call TRBJ2-1; 9 bases map to TRBD1. CDR1 and CDR2 from the germline V gene are SNHLY and FYNNEI. The CDR3 is made up of 14 amino acids. The V segment lost 6 bases and the J segment 3 bases; nucleotides outside the gene matches: 3. The CDR3 DNA sequence: TGTGCCAGCAGAAACAGGGGGCTCTACAATGAGCAGTTCTTC. It yields the protein CASRNRGLYNEQFF.

This clonotype appeared many times. One end of the junction fails to match germline, which may point to a read error. The V gene is TRBV19, the J gene TRBJ1-1; TRBD1 agrees at 7 bases. CDR1 and CDR2 from the germline V gene are LNHDA and SQIVND (reference sequence). The CDR3 loop spans 13 amino acids. DNA of the CDR3: TGTGCCACGGAACCTACAGGGGTATCCGGTTTCTACTTT. Translating it yields CATEPTGVSGFYF.

The rearrangement uses TRBV7-2 and TRBJ1-4; a weak D match, TRBD1 (6 bases). V was shortened by 5 bases and J by 3 bases, with 13 bases between the two germline ends. Germline CDR1 reads SGHTA; CDR2 reads FQGNSA. The CDR3 is 15 amino acids. The CDR3 here is CASSAEGVPNEKLFF. The DNA of the CDR3 is TGTGCCAGCAGCGCGGAGGGGGTTCCTAATGAAAAACTGTTTTTT.

In its sample, this clonotype was seen a few times. This chain joins TRBV6-5 and TRBJ2-1, with D perhaps matching TRBD1 or TRBD2 (5 bases each). The CDR3 runs 12 residues. In germline, CDR1 is MNHEY, CDR2 SVGAGI. Trimming stripped 4 bases from V and 10 bases from J, with 11 bases between. This chain's CDR3 is CASSFRDGEQFF. The CDR3 DNA is TGTGCCAGCAGTTTCCGGGACGGAGAGCAGTTCTTC.

The rearrangement joins TRBV7-2 to TRBJ2-1; TRBD2 aligns across 11 bases. Trimming removed 1 base from V and 9 bases from J; junction bases left unmatched: 5. This CDR3 has 15 amino acids. The V gene's germline CDR1 is SGHTA and CDR2 FQGNSA. In DNA, the CDR3 is TGTGCCAGCAGCTTAGATAGCGGGAGGGTATCTGAGCAGTTCTTC. This sequence encodes CASSLDSGRVSEQFF.

The chain recombines TRBV5-5 with TRBJ1-5; TRBD1 aligns across 9 bases. CDR1 is SGHKS and CDR2 is YYEKEE in the germline V gene (reference sequence). The junction had 4 bases not matched to a gene; V was cut back by 3 bases and J by 3 bases. CDR3 length: 15 residues. CDR3 sequence reads: CASSWDRVHNQPQHF. CDR3 bases: TGTGCCAGCAGCTGGGACAGGGTTCACAATCAGCCCCAGCATTTT.

This clonotype appeared a few times. The chain couples TRBV7-9 to TRBJ1-1, with TRBD1 matching 12 bases. The CDR3 covers 16 residues. Trimming took 1 base from V and 7 from J; bases not matched to a gene: 7. Germline CDR1 SEHNR, CDR2 FQNEAQ (reference sequence). The CDR3 bases are TGTGCCAGCAGCTTAGGGTTGGGACAGGGGGCCGATGAAGCTTTCTTT. Translated, it gives CASSLGLGQGADEAFF.

This clonotype was counted ten times or more. V usage is TRBV2 and J usage is TRBJ1-5; TRBD1 might be the D (6 bases). Deletions cut 5 bases from V and 3 bases from J, with 14 bases between. The germline gives CDR1 SNHLY, CDR2 FYNNEI. CDR3 length: 15 amino acids. CDR3 bases: TGTGCCAGCAGTCTTACGGGACACTTCAATCAGCCCCAGCATTTT. This gives the protein CASSLTGHFNQPQHF.

The chain couples TRBV6-5 to TRBJ2-7, with D maybe TRBD1 (6 bases). There are 18 residues in the CDR3. Trimming left V 0 bases short and J 2 bases short, with 20 bases between. The germline gives CDR1 MNHEY, CDR2 SVGAGI. This CDR3 is CASSYSPGHLLNAYEQYF. The CDR3 DNA follows: TGTGCCAGCAGTTACTCTCCGGGACACCTCCTAAACGCCTACGAGCAGTACTTC.